This T cell receptor (beta chain) originates from a study of T cells in Graves' hyperthyroidism and ophthalmopathy. This clonotype came up many times. What it binds is unknown. The CDR3 spans 17 residues. Per the germline V gene, CDR1 is MNHEY and CDR2 is SVGEGT. Trimming removed 0 bases from V and 1 base from J; junction bases left unmatched: 5. Overall study findings and caveats: Blood also contained most expanded thyroid clonotypes above 0.001.

RNA transcripts gave rise to amplified TCR beta CDR3 regions. The HTBI primer set was used in a first-round RT-PCR of the TCR CDR3. MiXCR was run by TCRdb on the multiplex PCR reads, yielding one entry per CDR3 protein. The sample consists of nearly 600,000 distinct CDR3 sequences, about 15% of them appearing once. Researchers barred patients who had uncontrolled infection, other autoimmune disease, pregnancy or lactation. Diagnoses were made from clinical symptoms, serum measures (thyroxine and TRAb), thyroid ultrasound and orbital computed tomography. Sequencing input: blood. The source of this sequence is a woman aged 25 to 39 with Graves' hyperthyroidism that later progressed to Graves' ophthalmopathy. The chain recombines TRBV6-2 or TRBV6-3 with TRBJ2-7, with 11 nucleotides matching TRBD2. The CDR3 is CASSYSPGLAVSYEQYF. CDR3 in DNA: TGTGCCAGCAGTTACTCTCCGGGACTAGCGGTATCCTACGAGCAGTACTTC.